What follows is one T cell receptor (beta chain) and its context. CDR1 and CDR2 (germline): MDHEN, SYDVKM. The CDR3 runs 14 residues. J was trimmed by 6 bases and V by 2 bases; bases with no gene match: 4. The sample is drawn from a study of blood T cell repertoires in COVID-19. Study at large: T cells, B-cell-depleted T cells, or PBMCs provided the cDNA or gDNA that served as material.

Authors' methods: Researchers report that nucleated cell counts were estimated from reference gene primer amplification. Profiled with immunoSEQ multiplex PCR; TCRdb holds only in-frame clones, not every one. The V and J calls and the clone size are those of that table, but D and trimming were determined from the DNA. The repertoire holds tens of thousands of clones, around nine tenths seen once, with under 5% in the top ten. The sequence derives from a woman of 80 years or more with active or convalescent COVID-19. The rearrangement uses TRBV28 and TRBJ2-1, with TRBD2 matching 7 bases. The sequenced sample consisted of peripheral blood. The chain's CDR3 is CASSLQREVNEQFF. CDR3 DNA: TGTGCCAGCAGTTTACAACGGGAGGTCAATGAGCAGTTCTTC. The full variable domain, rest sourced from reference TRBV28 and TRBJ2-1, is DVKVTQSSRYLVKRTGEKVFLECVQDMDHENMFWYRQDPGLGLRLIYFSYDVKMKEKGDIPEGYSVSREKKERFSLILESASTNQTSMYLCASSLQREVNEQFFGPGTRLTVL.